The T cell receptor beta chain under discussion was sequenced for a study of metastatic and nonmetastatic thyroid tumors (dated by TCRdb to 2019 to 2021). Turning to the overall study: Repertoires were compared across peripheral blood and tumor or nodule tissue samples from malignant and benign thyroid patients.

Preparation of the library involved PCR. Sequencing used an Illumina HiSeq 4000. High-throughput sequencing was used to profile the TCR beta-chain CDR3 region of every patient. Per the original workflow: A classifier to discriminate distant-metastatic papillary thyroid cancer patients was built from CDR3 differences across clinicopathological groups. To measure repertoire diversity the researchers used the Shannon index, while the Morisita-Horn index served to gauge how similar the tumor and blood repertoires were. The raw public data were reprocessed by TCRdb itself: fastp quality trimming at Q25, MiXCR clonotype calling, in-frame beta chains only. The V and J calls and clone size are TCRdb's, not the authors'. Across this sample there are some 45,000 clones, with about an eighth seen only once. The ten biggest clones cover roughly 9% of the sample. Before undergoing thyroid surgery, none of the patients had been given any kind of treatment. Using T-cell receptor beta sequencing, the researchers looked back retrospectively at clinical samples from patients, gathered between about 2012 and 2018.

This clone qualifies as medium-sized (0.01 to 0.1%). It lacks a known antigen. Base qualities are missing; no much larger clone stands one base away. Study-wide findings and limitations: In both blood and tumor samples, malignant tumors were reported to have significantly higher TCR beta diversity than benign nodules.

Sequenced: blood. The origin of this receptor is a male donor with papillary thyroid cancer or a benign thyroid nodule (not recorded which). Some clones in this sample may be carry-over from other donors' samples.

CDR3 region: CASSYPHSEQFF. The bases read TGTGCCAGCAGTTACCCACATAGTGAGCAGTTCTTC. The rearranged chain carries TRBV6-2 or TRBV6-3 and TRBJ2-1, with the D gene not clear enough to name. V gives up 2 bases and J gives up 9 bases, and the segment between their germline ends measures 8 bases. The CDR3 runs 12 amino acids, cysteine and phenylalanine included. The retained sequence is limited to the CDR3, 36 bases, with the frame set at the first base. CDR1 and CDR2 were assigned from the germline V gene as MNHEY and SVGEGT.